Reported below is one T cell receptor (beta chain). Its specificity is unknown. The sample is drawn from a study of regulatory T cells in long-lasting Graves disease. Study as a whole: Over 5 years of antithyroid drugs with positive TSH receptor antibodies was taken to mean persistent Graves' disease. General study results and limits: New patients shared over 800 public clonotypes, fewer than the roughly 2,500 shared by persistent patients. With persistent disease, TRBV28, TRBJ1-2 and TRBJ2-5 were the favored segments.

Arm-PCR with iRepertoire HTBI primers amplified the CDR3 regions for these TCR beta libraries. A single record per CDR3 protein comes from TCRdb applying MiXCR to the multiplex PCR reads. The sample holds 600,000 to 850,000 distinct CDR3 sequences, around 32% seen once. As for time point: persistent/refractory GD, antithyroid drugs over 5 years with positive TRAb. After RNA was extracted from PBMCs, the TCR library was made from it. An endocrinology unit in Xi'an, China, supplied the patients. The CDR3 covers 13 residues. Germline lookup yields CDR1 MNHEY and CDR2 SMNVEV (reference sequence). V lost 3 bases and J lost 8, with 13 bases in between.

The sequence was obtained from a female donor with Graves disease. The V and J genes are TRBV27 and TRBJ1-2; D gene uncertain. This specimen consisted of peripheral blood mononuclear cells (PBMCs), obtained when the disease was refractory, from a patient treated with antithyroid drugs. CDR3 amino acids: CASSFNRSWGYTF. In DNA, the CDR3 is TGTGCCAGCAGTTTTAATCGATCCTGGGGCTACACCTTC.